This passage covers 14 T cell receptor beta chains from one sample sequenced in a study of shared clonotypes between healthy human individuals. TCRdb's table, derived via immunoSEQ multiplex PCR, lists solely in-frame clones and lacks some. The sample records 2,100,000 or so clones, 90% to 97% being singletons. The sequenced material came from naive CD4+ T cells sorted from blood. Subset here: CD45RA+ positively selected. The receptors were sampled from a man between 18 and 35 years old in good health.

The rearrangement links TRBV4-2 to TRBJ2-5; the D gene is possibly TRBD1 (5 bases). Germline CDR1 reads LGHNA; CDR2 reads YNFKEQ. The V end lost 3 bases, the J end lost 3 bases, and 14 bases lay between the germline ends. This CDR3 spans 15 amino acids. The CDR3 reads CASSHSPTVEETQYF. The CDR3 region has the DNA TGTGCCAGCAGCCACAGTCCGACAGTTGAAGAGACCCAGTACTTC.

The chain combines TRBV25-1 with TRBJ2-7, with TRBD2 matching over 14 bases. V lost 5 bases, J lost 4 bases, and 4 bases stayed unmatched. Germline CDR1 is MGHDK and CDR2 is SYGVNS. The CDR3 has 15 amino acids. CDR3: CASSLRLAGGYEQYF. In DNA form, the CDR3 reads TGTGCCAGCAGTCTCCGACTAGCGGGAGGGTACGAGCAGTACTTC.

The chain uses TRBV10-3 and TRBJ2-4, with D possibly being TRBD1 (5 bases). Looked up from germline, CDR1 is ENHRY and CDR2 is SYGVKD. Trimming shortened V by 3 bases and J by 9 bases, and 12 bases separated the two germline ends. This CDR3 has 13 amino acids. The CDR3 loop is CAISDFRDGIQYF. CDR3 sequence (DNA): TGTGCCATCAGTGACTTCAGGGATGGCATTCAGTACTTC.

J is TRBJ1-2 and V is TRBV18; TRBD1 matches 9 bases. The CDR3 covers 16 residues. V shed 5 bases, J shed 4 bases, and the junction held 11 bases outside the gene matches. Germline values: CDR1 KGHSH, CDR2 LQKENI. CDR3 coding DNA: TGTGCCAGCTCATATCCCGGGACAGGGAATGTCTATGGCTACACCTTC. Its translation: CASSYPGTGNVYGYTF. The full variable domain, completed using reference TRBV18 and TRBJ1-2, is NAGVMQNPRHLVRRRGQEARLRCSPMKGHSHVYWYRQLPEEGLKFMVYLQKENIIDESGMPKERFSAEFPKEGPSILRIQQVVRGDSAAYFCASSYPGTGNVYGYTFGSGTRLTVV.

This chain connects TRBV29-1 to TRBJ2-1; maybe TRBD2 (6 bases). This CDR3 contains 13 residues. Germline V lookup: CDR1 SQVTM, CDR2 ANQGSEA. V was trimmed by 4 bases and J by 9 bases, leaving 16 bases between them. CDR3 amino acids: CSVGHRLGPEQFF. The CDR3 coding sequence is TGCAGCGTTGGGCACCGACTAGGTCCTGAGCAGTTCTTC.

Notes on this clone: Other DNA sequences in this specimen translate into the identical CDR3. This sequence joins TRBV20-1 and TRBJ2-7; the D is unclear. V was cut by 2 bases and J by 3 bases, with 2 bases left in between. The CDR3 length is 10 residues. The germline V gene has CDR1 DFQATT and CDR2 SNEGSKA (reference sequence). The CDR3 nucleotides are TGCAGTGCTAGAAGCTACGAGCAGTACTTC. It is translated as CSARSYEQYF.

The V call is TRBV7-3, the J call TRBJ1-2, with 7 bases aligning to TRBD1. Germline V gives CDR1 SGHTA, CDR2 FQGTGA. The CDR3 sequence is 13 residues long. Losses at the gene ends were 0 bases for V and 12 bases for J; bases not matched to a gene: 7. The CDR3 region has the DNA TGTGCCAGCAGCTTAACCCCGCAGGGGGAGAACACCTTC. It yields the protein CASSLTPQGENTF.

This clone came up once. CDR3 sequence (DNA): TGTGCCTGGACTTTCTCTGGGGCCAACGTCCTGACTTTC. Translating it yields CAWTFSGANVLTF. The chain employs TRBV30 and TRBJ2-6; D not certain. The CDR3 has 13 residues. Trimming removed 4 bases at V and 0 bases at J, with 4 bases between. Germline V gene lookup returns CDR1 GTSNPN and CDR2 SVGIG (reference sequence).

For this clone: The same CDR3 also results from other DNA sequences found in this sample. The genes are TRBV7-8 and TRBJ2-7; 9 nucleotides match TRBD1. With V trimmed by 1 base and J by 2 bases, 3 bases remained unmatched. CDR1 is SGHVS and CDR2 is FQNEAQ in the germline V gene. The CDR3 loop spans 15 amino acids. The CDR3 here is CASSLGGQGTYEQYF. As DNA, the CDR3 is TGTGCCAGCAGCTTAGGGGGACAGGGAACCTACGAGCAGTACTTC.

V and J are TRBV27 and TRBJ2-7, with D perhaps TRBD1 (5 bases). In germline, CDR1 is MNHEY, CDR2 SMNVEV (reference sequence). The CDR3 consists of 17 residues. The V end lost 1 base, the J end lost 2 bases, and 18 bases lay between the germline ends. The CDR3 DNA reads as TGTGCCAGCAGTTTATACATGAGTGTGGACACCACCTACGAGCAGTACTTC. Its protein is CASSLYMSVDTTYEQYF.

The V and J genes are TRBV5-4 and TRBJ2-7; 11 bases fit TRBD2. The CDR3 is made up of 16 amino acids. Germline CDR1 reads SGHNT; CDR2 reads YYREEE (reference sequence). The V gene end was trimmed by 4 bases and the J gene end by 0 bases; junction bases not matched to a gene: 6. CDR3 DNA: TGTGCCAGCAGCCCGGGACTAGCGGACTACTCCTACGAGCAGTACTTC. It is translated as CASSPGLADYSYEQYF.

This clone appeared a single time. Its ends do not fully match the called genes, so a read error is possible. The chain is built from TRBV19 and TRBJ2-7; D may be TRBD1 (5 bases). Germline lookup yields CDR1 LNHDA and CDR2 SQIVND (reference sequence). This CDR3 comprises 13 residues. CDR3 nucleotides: TGTGCCAGTAGTCTAGACAGCTCCTACGAGCAGTACTTC. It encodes CASSLDSSYEQYF.

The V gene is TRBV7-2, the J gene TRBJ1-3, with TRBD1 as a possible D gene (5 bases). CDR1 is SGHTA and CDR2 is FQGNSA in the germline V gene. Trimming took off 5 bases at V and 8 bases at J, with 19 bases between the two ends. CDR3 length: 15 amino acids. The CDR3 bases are TGTGCCAGCAGCCCTAGCTGGGGCAGGGCACACACCATATATTTT. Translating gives CASSPSWGRAHTIYF.

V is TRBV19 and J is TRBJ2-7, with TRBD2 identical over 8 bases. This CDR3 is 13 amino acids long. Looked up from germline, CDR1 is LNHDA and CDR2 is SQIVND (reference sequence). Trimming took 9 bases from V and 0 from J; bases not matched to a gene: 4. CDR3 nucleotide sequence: TGTGCCAGCAAGCGGGGGAACTCCTACGAGCAGTACTTC. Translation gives CASKRGNSYEQYF.